The clone carrying this T cell receptor beta chain turned up a few times. The antigen is unknown. This entry is derived from a study of metastatic and nonmetastatic thyroid tumors. With MiXCR, TCRdb called clones anew from the PCR reads. Among several thousand clones, around 28% were seen once, and the ten largest hold 25%. Thyroid surgery was preceded by no treatment in any patient. Study-wide results and limits: It was reportedly found that TCR beta diversity was significantly higher in malignant thyroid tumors than in benign nodules, a difference seen in both blood and tumor samples.

Trimming removed 6 bases at V and 1 base at J, with 16 bases between. The germline gives CDR1 LNHDA, CDR2 SQIVND (reference sequence). The CDR3 covers 16 residues. The TCR originated in a female donor with papillary thyroid cancer or a benign thyroid nodule (not recorded which). Some clones in this sample may be carry-over from other donors' samples. Source material: adjacent normal tissue. J is TRBJ1-5 and V is TRBV19; possible D gene TRBD1, 5 bases. The CDR3 nucleotides read TGTGCCAGTAGCCTCCCAGGGAGGGTCAGCAATCAGCCCCAGCATTTT. Its translation is CASSLPGRVSNQPQHF.